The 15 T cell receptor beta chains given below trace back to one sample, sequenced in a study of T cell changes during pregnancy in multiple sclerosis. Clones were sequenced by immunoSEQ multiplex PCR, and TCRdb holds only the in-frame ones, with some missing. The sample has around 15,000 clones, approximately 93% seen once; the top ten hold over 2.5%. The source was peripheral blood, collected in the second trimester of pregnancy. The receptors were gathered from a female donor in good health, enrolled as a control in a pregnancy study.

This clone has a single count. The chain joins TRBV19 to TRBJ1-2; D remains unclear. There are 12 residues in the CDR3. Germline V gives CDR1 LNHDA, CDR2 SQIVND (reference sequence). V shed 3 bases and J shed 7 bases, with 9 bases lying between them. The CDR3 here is CASSIWAIGYTF. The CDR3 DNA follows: TGTGCCAGTAGTATCTGGGCAATTGGCTACACCTTC. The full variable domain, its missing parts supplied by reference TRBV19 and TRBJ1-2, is DGGITQSPKYLFRKEGQNVTLSCEQNLNHDAMYWYRQDPGQGLRLIYYSQIVNDFQKGDIAEGYSVSREKKESFPLTVTSAQKNPTAFYLCASSIWAIGYTFGSGTRLTVV.

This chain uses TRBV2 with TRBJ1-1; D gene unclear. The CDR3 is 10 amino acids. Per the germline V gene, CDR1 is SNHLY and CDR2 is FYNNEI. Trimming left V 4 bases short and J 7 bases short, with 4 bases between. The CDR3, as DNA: TGTGCCAGCAGTGGAGGTGAAGCTTTCTTT. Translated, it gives CASSGGEAFF.

CDR3 sequence: CASSSWTSGDKNNEQFF. CDR3 bases: TGTGCCAGCAGCTCTTGGACTAGCGGGGACAAAAACAATGAGCAGTTCTTC. This chain connects TRBV11-3 to TRBJ2-1; 12 nucleotides agree with TRBD2. The germline CDR1 and CDR2 sequences are SGHNT and YENEEA. Trimming removed 4 bases from V and 5 bases from J; junction bases left unmatched: 9. The CDR3 runs 17 residues.

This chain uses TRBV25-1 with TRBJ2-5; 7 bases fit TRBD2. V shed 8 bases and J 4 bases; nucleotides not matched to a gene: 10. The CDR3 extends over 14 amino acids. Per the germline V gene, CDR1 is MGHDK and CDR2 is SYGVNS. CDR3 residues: CASSSRLAGETQYF. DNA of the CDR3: TGTGCCAGCTCCTCTCGACTAGCTGGAGAGACCCAGTACTTC.

The DNA for the CDR3 is TGTGCCAGCAGCGTAGAATCTAGCGGGCACAATGAGCAGTTCTTC. It codes for CASSVESSGHNEQFF. V gene TRBV9 combines with J gene TRBJ2-1, with TRBD2 matching over 8 bases. The CDR3 spans 15 residues. Trimming cost V 0 bases and J 5 bases; bases outside gene matches: 4. Germline loops: CDR1 SGDLS, CDR2 YYNGEE. The full variable domain, with the rest looked up from reference TRBV9 and TRBJ2-1, is DSGVTQTPKHLITATGQRVTLRCSPRSGDLSVYWYQQSLDQGLQFLIQYYNGEERAKGNILERFSAQQFPDLHSELNLSSLELGDSALYFCASSVESSGHNEQFFGPGTRLTVL.

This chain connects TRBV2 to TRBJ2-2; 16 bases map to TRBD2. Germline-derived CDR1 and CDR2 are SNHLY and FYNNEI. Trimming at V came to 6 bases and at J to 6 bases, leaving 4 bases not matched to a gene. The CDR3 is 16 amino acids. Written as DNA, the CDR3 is TGTGCCAGCAGGGGACTAGCGGGAGGGTTCGCCGGGGAGCTGTTTTTT. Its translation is CASRGLAGGFAGELFF.

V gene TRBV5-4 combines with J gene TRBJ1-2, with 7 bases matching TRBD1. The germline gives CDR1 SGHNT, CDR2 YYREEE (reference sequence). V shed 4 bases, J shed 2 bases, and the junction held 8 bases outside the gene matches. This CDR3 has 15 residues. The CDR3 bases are TGTGCCAGCAGCGGCTACAGGGGCCTCAACTATGGCTACACCTTC. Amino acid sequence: CASSGYRGLNYGYTF.

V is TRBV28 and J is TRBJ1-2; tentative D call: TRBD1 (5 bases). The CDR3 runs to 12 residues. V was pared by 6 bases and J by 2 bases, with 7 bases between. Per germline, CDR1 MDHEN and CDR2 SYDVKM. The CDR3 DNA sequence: TGTGCCAGCAGCGGGGGAAACTATGGCTACACCTTC. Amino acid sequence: CASSGGNYGYTF.

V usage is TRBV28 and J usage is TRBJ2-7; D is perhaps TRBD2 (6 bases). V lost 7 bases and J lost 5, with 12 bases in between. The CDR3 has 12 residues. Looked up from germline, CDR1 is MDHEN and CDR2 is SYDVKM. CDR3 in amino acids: CASTGVTDEQYF. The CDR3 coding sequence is TGTGCCAGCACGGGGGTTACAGACGAGCAGTACTTC.

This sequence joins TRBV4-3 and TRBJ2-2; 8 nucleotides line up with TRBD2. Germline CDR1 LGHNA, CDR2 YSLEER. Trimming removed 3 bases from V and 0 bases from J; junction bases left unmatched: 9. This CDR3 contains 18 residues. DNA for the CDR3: TGCGCCAGCAGCCAGTTTTTACCGGGACTAGCGAACACCGGGGAGCTGTTTTTT. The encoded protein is CASSQFLPGLANTGELFF.

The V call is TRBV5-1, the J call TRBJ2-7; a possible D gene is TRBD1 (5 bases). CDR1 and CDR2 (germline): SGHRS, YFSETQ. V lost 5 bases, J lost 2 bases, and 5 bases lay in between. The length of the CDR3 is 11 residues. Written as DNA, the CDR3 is TGCGCCAGCAGAGGGGCCTACGAGCAGTACTTC. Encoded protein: CASRGAYEQYF. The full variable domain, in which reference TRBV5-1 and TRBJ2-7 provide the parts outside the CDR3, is KAGVTQTPRYLIKTRGQQVTLSCSPISGHRSVSWYQQTPGQGLQFLFEYFSETQRNKGNFPGRFSGRQFSNSRSEMNVSTLELGDSALYLCASRGAYEQYFGPGTRLTVT.

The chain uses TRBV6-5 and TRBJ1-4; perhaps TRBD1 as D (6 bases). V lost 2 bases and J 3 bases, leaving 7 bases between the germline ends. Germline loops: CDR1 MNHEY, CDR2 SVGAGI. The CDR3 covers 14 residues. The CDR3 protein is CASSYGTSNEKLFF. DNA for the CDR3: TGTGCCAGCAGTTACGGGACATCTAATGAAAAACTGTTTTTT.

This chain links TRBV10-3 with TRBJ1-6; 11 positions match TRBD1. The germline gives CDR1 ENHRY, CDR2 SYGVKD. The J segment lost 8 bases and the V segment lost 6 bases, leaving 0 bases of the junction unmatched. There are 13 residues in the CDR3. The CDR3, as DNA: TGTGCCATCAGGGGACAGGGGGATTCACCCCTCCACTTT. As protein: CAIRGQGDSPLHF.

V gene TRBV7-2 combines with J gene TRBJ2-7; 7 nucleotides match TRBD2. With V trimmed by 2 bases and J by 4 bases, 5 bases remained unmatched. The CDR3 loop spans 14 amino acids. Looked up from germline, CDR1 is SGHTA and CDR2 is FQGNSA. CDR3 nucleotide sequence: TGTGCCAGCAGCTTACAGGCTAGCGGTTACGAGCAGTACTTC. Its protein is CASSLQASGYEQYF.

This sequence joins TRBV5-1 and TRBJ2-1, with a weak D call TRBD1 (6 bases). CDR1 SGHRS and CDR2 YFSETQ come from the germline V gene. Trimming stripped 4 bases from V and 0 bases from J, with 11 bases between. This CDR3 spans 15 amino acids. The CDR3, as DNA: TGCGCCAGCAGCCTCGGACAGAACTCCTACAATGAGCAGTTCTTC. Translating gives CASSLGQNSYNEQFF.